This paragraph reports one T cell receptor beta chain. The antigen is not known. The PCR made use of 60 Vbeta and 13 Jbeta primers. Original processing methods: In a later analysis, roughly 11 million of 65 million to 90 million unique beta chains occurred in at least two donors. This table comes from immunoSEQ multiplex PCR, and its TCRdb copy is limited to in-frame clones, with some not included. The V and J calls and the clone size are those of that table, but D and trimming were determined from the DNA. This sample has 150,000 to 200,000 clones, with 78% found just once. The data belong to a study of cytomegalovirus exposure and HLA in healthy donors. Study context: Unique TCRs numbering about 87 million, obtained from HLA-typed donors, made up an early data release.

Trimming removed 5 bases from V and 2 bases from J; junction bases left unmatched: 8. The CDR3 is 16 amino acids. The germline V gene has CDR1 SGHNT and CDR2 YYREEE (reference sequence). Regarding the study as a whole: A missense DCLRE1C variant was associated with V- and J-gene trimming of TCR beta chains in a later analysis, and an independent cohort replicated the association.

The chain couples TRBV5-4 to TRBJ2-3; 10 bases are a match to TRBD1. The sequence was collected from a woman aged 25 to 39 in good health and CMV-seropositive. Sequenced input: PBMCs. CDR3 nucleotide sequence: TGTGCCAGCAGACCGGACAGGGGGGAAACCACAGATACGCAGTATTTT. Translating it yields CASRPDRGETTDTQYF.